The clone carrying this T cell receptor (beta chain) was recorded at least ten times. Its antigen remains unknown. Using RNA transcripts as the source, TCR beta CDR3 regions were amplified. HTBI primers were employed in a first-round RT-PCR of the TCR CDR3. Each CDR3 protein gets one entry after TCRdb re-called the multiplex PCR reads with MiXCR. Of around 400,000 distinct CDR3 sequences detected, roughly 14% appear once; the ten largest clones hold around a quarter. These data are taken from a study of T cells in Graves' hyperthyroidism and ophthalmopathy. The junction had 8 bases not matched to a gene; V was cut back by 5 bases and J by 3 bases. The CDR3 spans 15 residues. Germline V gives CDR1 MDHEN, CDR2 SYDVKM. Overall study findings and caveats: Clonotypes that were expanded in thyroid above 0.001 mostly appeared in blood too.

The study enrolled patients aged 18 to 65 with newly diagnosed hyperthyroidism of under 2 months' duration. The authors took PBMCs from 10 ml fresh peripheral blood. The sequencing input was blood. The receptor was isolated from a woman younger than 30 with Graves' hyperthyroidism that later progressed to Graves' ophthalmopathy. The V and J genes are TRBV28 and TRBJ2-7, with 9 positions matching TRBD2. CDR3 DNA sequence: TGTGCCAGCAGTCGTTCCGGGACTAGCAGCTACGAGCAGTACTTC. Its translation is CASSRSGTSSYEQYF.